The 7 T cell receptor beta chains below all came from one sample that was sequenced in a study of Ad26.COV2.S vaccination and SARS-CoV-2 variants. The table came from immunoSEQ multiplex PCR; TCRdb's copy has only in-frame clones and leaves some out. Here the sample spans about 440,000 clones, around 91% being singletons. Specified treatment: some 20 received Ad26.COV2.S at low or high dose, single or two shots; about 5 received placebo; per-sample allocation not given. Samples were taken on day 63 after the first vaccine or placebo injection. Sequenced here: peripheral blood, sampled in a trial of Ad26.COV2.S vaccine versus placebo. The receptors come from a person aged 18-65 years who received the Ad26.COV2.S COVID-19 vaccine or a placebo.

The rearrangement uses TRBV18 and TRBJ2-1; TRBD2 matches 15 bases. The germline CDR1 and CDR2 sequences are KGHSH and LQKENI. CDR3 length: 20 residues. Trimming took 3 bases from V and 0 from J; bases not matched to a gene: 9. The DNA of the CDR3 is TGTGCCAGCTCACCTCGAGTGGGACTAGCGGGAGGTCTCTCCTACAATGAGCAGTTCTTC. Translated, it gives CASSPRVGLAGGLSYNEQFF.

The chain joins TRBV6-1 to TRBJ2-2; D not certain. Germline V gives CDR1 MNHNS, CDR2 SASEGT. The CDR3 totals 17 residues. V lost 2 bases and J lost 0, with 13 bases in between. The CDR3 DNA reads as TGTGCCAGCAGTGAACTTCGAACATATTCGAACACCGGGGAGCTGTTTTTT. It yields the protein CASSELRTYSNTGELFF.

The gene calls are TRBV7-9 and TRBJ1-1, with TRBD1 as a possible D gene (5 bases). Trimming left V 4 bases short and J 10 bases short, with 19 bases between. The germline V gene has CDR1 SEHNR and CDR2 FQNEAQ (reference sequence). This CDR3 contains 14 residues. CDR3 bases: TGTGCCAGCAGCTCGACTCGGGGACCCGGTCGAGCTTTCTTT. This sequence encodes CASSSTRGPGRAFF. Using reference TRBV7-9 and TRBJ1-1 for the parts outside the CDR3, the full variable domain is DTGVSQNPRHKITKRGQNVTFRCDPISEHNRLYWYRQTLGQGPEFLTYFQNEAQLEKSRLLSDRFSAERPKGSFSTLEIQRTEQGDSAMYLCASSSTRGPGRAFFGQGTRLTVV.

The V call is TRBV5-4, the J call TRBJ2-2; TRBD2 matches at 8 bases. Germline values: CDR1 SGHNT, CDR2 YYREEE (reference sequence). The CDR3 runs 15 residues. V lost 0 bases, J lost 6 bases, and 4 bases stayed unmatched. The CDR3 here is CASSLAGAGAGELFF. The CDR3 DNA reads as TGTGCCAGCAGCTTGGCCGGAGCGGGGGCCGGGGAGCTGTTTTTT.

The chain couples TRBV3-1 (or the pseudogene TRBV3-2) to TRBJ2-7; D unclear. V was cut by 1 base and J by 3 bases, with 7 bases left in between. This CDR3 is 13 amino acids long. Germline V gene sequence: CDR1 LGHDT, CDR2 YNNKEL (reference sequence). CDR3 loop: CASSQVGVYEQYF. CDR3 DNA: TGTGCCAGCAGCCAAGTGGGCGTCTACGAGCAGTACTTC.

The chain links TRBV6-2 or TRBV6-3 to TRBJ1-2, with D tentatively TRBD1 (5 bases). Trimming took 6 bases from V and 2 from J, leaving 13 bases between them. Germline lookup yields CDR1 MNHEY and CDR2 SVGEGT. The CDR3 extends over 14 amino acids. CDR3 sequence reads: CASSPDSHNYGYTF. The CDR3 DNA reads TGTGCCAGCAGCCCTGACAGTCACAACTATGGCTACACCTTC.

J is TRBJ2-2 and V is TRBV9; the match to TRBD1 covers 9 bases. The CDR3 spans 16 residues. V trimming: 0 bases; J trimming: 1 base; junction bases outside the gene matches: 1. Germline values: CDR1 SGDLS, CDR2 YYNGEE. DNA of the CDR3: TGTGCCAGCAGCGTAGGGGACAGGGTGAACACCGGGGAGCTGTTTTTT. It is translated as CASSVGDRVNTGELFF.